This TCR beta chain is drawn from a study of T-cell memory formation after mild COVID-19. This clonotype was seen at least ten times. A 5'RACE reaction primed in the constant segment made cDNA libraries of TCR alpha and TCR beta, and these carried sample barcodes and UMIs. TCRdb re-derived calls from the 5' RACE reads in MiXCR, one entry per CDR3 protein. The sample lists a few hundred thousand distinct CDR3 sequences; approximately 14% were seen once. The source material was PBMCs or a T cell subset sorted from them (not recorded which). This clonotype originated in a man younger than 35 who had mild COVID-19 (a few samples of this study predate the infection). Cell type and time point are not known.

The CDR3: CASSLVGSDTQYF. The CDR3 region has the DNA TGTGCCAGCAGCTTAGTTGGGTCAGATACGCAGTATTTT. The V and J genes are TRBV7-2 and TRBJ2-3; no clear D. The ends were cut back, 1 base at V and 4 bases at J, with 6 bases in the middle. CDR1 and CDR2 (germline): SGHTA, FQGNSA. This CDR3 region has 13 residues.